Listed here are 13 T cell receptor beta chains from one sample, sequenced in a study of T cells expressing NK-cell markers. TCRdb reprocessed the 5' RACE reads and stores each CDR3 protein as one record, lacking DNA. The table lists some 600,000 distinct CDR3 sequences. Sequenced material: blood T cells: a sorted CD56 or NKG2C T cell subset, CD4+ or CD8+ T cells, or bulk PBMC T cells (not recorded which). The receptors here all came from a man aged 18 to 30 in good health.

This chain connects TRBV18 to TRBJ2-3; TCRdb indicates TRBD2, and absent DNA this call remains unverified. CDR1 is KGHSH, CDR2 LQKENI, per germline. The CDR3 runs 18 residues. CDR3 region: CASSPPPRLVGFTDTQYF.

CDR3 residues: CASSLGLTSGDEQFF. The chain is built from TRBV5-1 and TRBJ2-1; TCRdb designates TRBD2, a call that cannot be tested without DNA. The germline V gene encodes CDR1 SGHRS and CDR2 YFSETQ. This CDR3 region has 15 residues.

The chain has TRBV28 and TRBJ2-5; TCRdb's D gene call, TRBD1, goes unchecked for lack of DNA. The CDR3 consists of 14 residues. Per the germline V gene, CDR1 is MDHEN and CDR2 is SYDVKM. The CDR3: CASSGTPSPETQYF. Full variable domain (outside the CDR3, taken from reference TRBV28 and TRBJ2-5): DVKVTQSSRYLVKRTGEKVFLECVQDMDHENMFWYRQDPGLGLRLIYFSYDVKMKEKGDIPEGYSVSREKKERFSLILESASTNQTSMYLCASSGTPSPETQYFGPGTRLLVL.

CDR3 region: CASSRGPSGQFF. The rearrangement links TRBV5-5 to TRBJ2-1; TCRdb selects TRBD2, and the lack of DNA leaves this call unchecked. CDR1 SGHKS and CDR2 YYEKEE come from the germline V gene (reference sequence). The CDR3 contains 12 residues.

This CDR3 reads CASSGRSPEAFF. The gene calls are TRBV2 and TRBJ1-1. Germline V gene lookup returns CDR1 SNHLY and CDR2 FYNNEI. The CDR3 loop spans 12 amino acids.

The gene calls are TRBV7-8 and TRBJ2-2; TCRdb's assignment of TRBD1 cannot be checked, as there is no DNA. Germline loops: CDR1 SGHVS, CDR2 FQNEAQ. The CDR3 is 18 residues long. The CDR3 region is CASSSSLPGQSNTGELFF.

V usage is TRBV4-3 and J usage is TRBJ2-7; TCRdb lists TRBD1, though no DNA is available to test this call. The CDR3 sequence is 15 residues long. CDR1 is LGHNA, CDR2 YSLEER, per germline. The CDR3 here is CASSQEGTPAYEQYF.

The V call is TRBV28, the J call TRBJ1-4. Germline V gene data show CDR1 as MDHEN and CDR2 as SYDVKM. This CDR3 has 15 residues. CDR3 sequence reads: CASSPILGHDEKLFF.

CDR3 sequence reads: CASSLSQGAITEAFF. This chain joins TRBV5-1 and TRBJ1-1; there is no DNA to check the TCRdb D call of TRBD1. This CDR3 is 15 amino acids long. CDR1 is SGHRS, CDR2 YFSETQ, per germline.

CDR3 residues: CASSDALLVYNEQFF. The chain has TRBV6-2 or TRBV6-3 and TRBJ2-1; TCRdb gives TRBD2 as the D gene, but with no DNA this cannot be confirmed. Germline V lookup: CDR1 MNHEY, CDR2 SVGEGT. The CDR3 loop spans 15 amino acids.

V is TRBV15 and J is TRBJ2-1; TCRdb designates TRBD1, a call that cannot be tested without DNA. There are 13 residues in the CDR3. CDR1 LNHNV and CDR2 YYDKDF come from the germline V gene (reference sequence). The CDR3 protein is CATATRKGNEQFF.

This chain uses TRBV4-2 with TRBJ2-1; TCRdb returns TRBD1, unconfirmable since there is no DNA. The CDR3 runs 16 residues. Per the germline V gene, CDR1 is LGHNA and CDR2 is YNFKEQ. This chain's CDR3 is CASSQVAGQGINEQFF.

The chain carries TRBV12-3 or TRBV12-4 and TRBJ1-6; TCRdb gives TRBD1 as the D gene, but with no DNA this cannot be confirmed. The CDR3 runs 14 residues. The CDR3 loop is CASSTGTGSSPLHF.